This T cell receptor (beta chain) was identified during a study of T cells in Graves' hyperthyroidism and ophthalmopathy. Broader study findings: Most thyroid clonotypes expanded above 0.001 were also detected in blood.

This clonotype has ten or more counts. The antigen is not known. Trimming took off 5 bases at V and 5 bases at J, with 12 bases between the two ends. This CDR3 spans 13 amino acids. Germline CDR1 reads KGHSH; CDR2 reads LQKENI. The investigators amplified TCR beta CDR3 regions from RNA transcripts. The study used the HTBI primer set for a first-round RT-PCR of the TCR CDR3. TCRdb re-called the multiplex PCR reads with MiXCR, one entry per CDR3 protein. The sample has a few hundred thousand distinct CDR3 sequences; more than 15% are singletons. This sequence was found in a woman under 30 with Graves' ophthalmopathy. The sequenced material came from blood. The chain couples TRBV18 to TRBJ2-5; tentatively, D is TRBD1 (6 bases). The CDR3 protein is CASSSRGYETQYF. The DNA of the CDR3 is TGTGCCAGCTCATCCAGGGGTTATGAGACCCAGTACTTC.